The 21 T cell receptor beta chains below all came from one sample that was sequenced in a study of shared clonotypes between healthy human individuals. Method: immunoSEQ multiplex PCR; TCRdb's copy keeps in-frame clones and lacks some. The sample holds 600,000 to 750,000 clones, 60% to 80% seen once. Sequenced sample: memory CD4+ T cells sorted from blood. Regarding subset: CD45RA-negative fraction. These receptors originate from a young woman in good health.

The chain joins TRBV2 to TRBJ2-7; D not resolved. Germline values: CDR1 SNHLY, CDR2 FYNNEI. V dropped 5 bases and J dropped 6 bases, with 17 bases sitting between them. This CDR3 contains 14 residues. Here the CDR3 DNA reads TGTGCCAGCAGTCCGTTGTCTGGGATTGGCGAGCAGTACTTC. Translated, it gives CASSPLSGIGEQYF.

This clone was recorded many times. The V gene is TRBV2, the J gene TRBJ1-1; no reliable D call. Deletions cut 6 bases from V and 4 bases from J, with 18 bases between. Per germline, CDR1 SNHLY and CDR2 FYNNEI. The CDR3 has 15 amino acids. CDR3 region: CASSGISLGSTEAFF. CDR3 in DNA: TGTGCCAGCAGCGGAATATCATTGGGAAGCACTGAAGCTTTCTTT.

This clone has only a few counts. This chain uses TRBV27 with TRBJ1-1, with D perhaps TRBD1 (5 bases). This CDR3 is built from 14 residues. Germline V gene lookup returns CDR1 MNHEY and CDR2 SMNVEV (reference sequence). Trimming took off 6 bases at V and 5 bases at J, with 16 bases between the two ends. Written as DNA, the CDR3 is TGTGCCAGCAGACAGGACCCCTGGAGGACTGAAGCTTTCTTT. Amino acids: CASRQDPWRTEAFF.

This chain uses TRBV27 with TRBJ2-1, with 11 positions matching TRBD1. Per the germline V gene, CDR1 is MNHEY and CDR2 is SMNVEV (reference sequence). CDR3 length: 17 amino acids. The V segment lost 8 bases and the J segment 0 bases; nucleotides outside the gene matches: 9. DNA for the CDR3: TGTGCCAGCCGAAGGACAGGGGGCCCTAGCTCCTACAATGAGCAGTTCTTC. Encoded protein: CASRRTGGPSSYNEQFF.

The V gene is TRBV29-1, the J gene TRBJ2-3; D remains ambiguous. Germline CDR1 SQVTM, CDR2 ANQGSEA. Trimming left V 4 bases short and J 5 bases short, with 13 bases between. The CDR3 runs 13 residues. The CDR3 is CSVGTSVGDTQYF. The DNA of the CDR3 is TGCAGCGTTGGGACCTCCGTTGGAGATACGCAGTATTTT.

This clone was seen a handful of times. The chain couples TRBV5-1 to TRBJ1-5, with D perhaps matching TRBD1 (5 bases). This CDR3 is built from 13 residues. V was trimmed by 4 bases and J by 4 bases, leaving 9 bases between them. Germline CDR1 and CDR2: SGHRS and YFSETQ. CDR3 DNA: TGCGCCAGCAGCCCGGACACAAATCAGCCCCAGCATTTT. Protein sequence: CASSPDTNQPQHF.

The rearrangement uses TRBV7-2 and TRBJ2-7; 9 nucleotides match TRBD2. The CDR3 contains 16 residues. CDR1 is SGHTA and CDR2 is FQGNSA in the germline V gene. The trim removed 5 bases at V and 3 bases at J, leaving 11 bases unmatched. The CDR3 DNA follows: TGTGCCAGCAGCCAAAGGGGGAGCGGGGGGCTCTACGAGCAGTACTTC. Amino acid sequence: CASSQRGSGGLYEQYF. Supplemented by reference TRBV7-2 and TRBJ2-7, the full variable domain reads GAGVSQSPSNKVTEKGKDVELRCDPISGHTALYWYRQSLGQGLEFLIYFQGNSAPDKSGLPSDRFSAERTGGSVSTLTIQRTQQEDSAVYLCASSQRGSGGLYEQYFGPGTRLTVT.

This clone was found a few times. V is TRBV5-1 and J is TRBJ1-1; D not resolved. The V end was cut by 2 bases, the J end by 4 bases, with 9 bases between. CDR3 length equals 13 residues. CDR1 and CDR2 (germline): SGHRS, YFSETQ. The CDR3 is CASSFEAPTEAFF. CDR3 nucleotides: TGCGCCAGCAGCTTCGAGGCACCCACTGAAGCTTTCTTT.

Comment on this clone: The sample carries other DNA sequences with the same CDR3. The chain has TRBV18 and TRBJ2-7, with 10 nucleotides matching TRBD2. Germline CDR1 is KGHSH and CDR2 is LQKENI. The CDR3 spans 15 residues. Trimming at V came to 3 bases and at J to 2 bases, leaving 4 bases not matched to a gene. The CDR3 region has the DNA TGTGCCAGCTCACCTCGACTAGCGGGTACCTACGAGCAGTACTTC. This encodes CASSPRLAGTYEQYF.

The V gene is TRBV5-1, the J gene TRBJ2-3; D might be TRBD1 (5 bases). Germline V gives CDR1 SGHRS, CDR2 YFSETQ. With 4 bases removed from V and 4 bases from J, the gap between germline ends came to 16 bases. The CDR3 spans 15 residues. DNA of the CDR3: TGCGCCAGCAGCAGACAGATACTTCAACCAGATACGCAGTATTTT. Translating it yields CASSRQILQPDTQYF.

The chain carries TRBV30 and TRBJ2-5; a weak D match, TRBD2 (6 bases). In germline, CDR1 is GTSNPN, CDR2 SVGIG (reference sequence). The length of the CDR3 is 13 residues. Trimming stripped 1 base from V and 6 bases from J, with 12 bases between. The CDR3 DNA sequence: TGTGCCTGGAGTGCCTCGGAGGGACAGACCCAGTACTTC. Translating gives CAWSASEGQTQYF.

The CDR3 DNA sequence: TGTGCCAGCAGCTTAGGATCAGGGCGGGAGGCTTTCTTT. Amino acids: CASSLGSGREAFF. The chain recombines TRBV7-9 with TRBJ1-1; TRBD1 is a possible D gene (5 bases). The CDR3 runs to 13 residues. CDR1 and CDR2 (germline): SEHNR, FQNEAQ (reference sequence). V was clipped by 1 base and J by 11 bases, with 14 bases between them.

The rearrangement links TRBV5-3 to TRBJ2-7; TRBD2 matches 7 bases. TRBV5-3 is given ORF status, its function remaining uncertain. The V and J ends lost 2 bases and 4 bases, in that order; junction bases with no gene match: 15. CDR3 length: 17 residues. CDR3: CARSFPPVERESYEQYF. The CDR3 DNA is TGTGCCAGAAGCTTCCCCCCTGTTGAGCGGGAATCTTACGAGCAGTACTTC.

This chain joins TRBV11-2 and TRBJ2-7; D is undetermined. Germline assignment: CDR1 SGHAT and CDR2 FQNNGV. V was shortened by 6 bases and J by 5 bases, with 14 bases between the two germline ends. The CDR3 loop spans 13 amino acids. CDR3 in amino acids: CASSRPGIDEQYF. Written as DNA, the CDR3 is TGTGCCAGCAGTCGGCCTGGGATTGACGAGCAGTACTTC.

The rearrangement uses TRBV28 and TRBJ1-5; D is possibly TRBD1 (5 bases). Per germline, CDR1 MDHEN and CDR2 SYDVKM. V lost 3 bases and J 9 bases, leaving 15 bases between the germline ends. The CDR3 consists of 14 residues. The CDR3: CASSFGRVDLPQHF. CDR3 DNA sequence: TGTGCCAGCAGTTTCGGCAGGGTTGATCTGCCCCAGCATTTT.

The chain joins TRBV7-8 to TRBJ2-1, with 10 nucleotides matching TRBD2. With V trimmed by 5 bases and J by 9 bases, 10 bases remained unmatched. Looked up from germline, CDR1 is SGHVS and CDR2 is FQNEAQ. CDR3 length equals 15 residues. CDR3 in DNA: TGTGCCAGCAGCAAAGGACTAGCGGCCTTTGGTGAGCAGTTCTTC. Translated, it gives CASSKGLAAFGEQFF.

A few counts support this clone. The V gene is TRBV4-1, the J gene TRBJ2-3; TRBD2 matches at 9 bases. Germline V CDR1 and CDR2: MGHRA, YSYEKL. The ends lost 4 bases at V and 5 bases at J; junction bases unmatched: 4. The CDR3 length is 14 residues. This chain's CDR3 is CASSRLAGVDTQYF. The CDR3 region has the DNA TGCGCCAGCAGCCGTTTAGCGGGAGTAGATACGCAGTATTTT.

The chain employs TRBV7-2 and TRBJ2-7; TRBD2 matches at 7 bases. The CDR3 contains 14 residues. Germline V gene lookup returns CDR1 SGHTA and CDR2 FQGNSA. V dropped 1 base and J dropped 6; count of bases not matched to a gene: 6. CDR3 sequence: CASSLVLAVSEQYF. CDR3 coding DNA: TGTGCCAGCAGCTTAGTTCTAGCGGTAAGCGAGCAGTACTTC.

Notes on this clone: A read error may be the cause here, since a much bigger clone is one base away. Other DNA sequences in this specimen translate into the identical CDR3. CDR3 nucleotides: TGTGCCAGCAGTTTGGGACTAGCTTACGAGCAGTACTTC. The encoded protein is CASSLGLAYEQYF. V usage is TRBV28 and J usage is TRBJ2-7; TRBD2 aligns across 9 bases. V was clipped by 3 bases and J by 4 bases; unmatched bases: 1. Germline values: CDR1 MDHEN, CDR2 SYDVKM. The CDR3 runs to 13 residues. Full variable domain (remainder filled in from reference TRBV28 and TRBJ2-7): DVKVTQSSRYLVKRTGEKVFLECVQDMDHENMFWYRQDPGLGLRLIYFSYDVKMKEKGDIPEGYSVSREKKERFSLILESASTNQTSMYLCASSLGLAYEQYFGPGTRLTVT.

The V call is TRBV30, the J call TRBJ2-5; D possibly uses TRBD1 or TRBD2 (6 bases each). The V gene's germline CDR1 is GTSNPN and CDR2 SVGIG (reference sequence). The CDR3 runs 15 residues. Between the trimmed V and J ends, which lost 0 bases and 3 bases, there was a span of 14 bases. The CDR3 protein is CAWSVSGGGKETQYF. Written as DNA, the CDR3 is TGTGCCTGGAGTGTATCCGGGGGCGGAAAAGAGACCCAGTACTTC.

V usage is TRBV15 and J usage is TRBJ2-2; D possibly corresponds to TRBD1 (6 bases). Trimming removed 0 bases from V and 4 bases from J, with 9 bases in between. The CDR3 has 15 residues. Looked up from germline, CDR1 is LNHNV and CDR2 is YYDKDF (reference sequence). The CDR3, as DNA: TGTGCCACCAGCAGAGATGGACAGTTCACCGGGGAGCTGTTTTTT. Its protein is CATSRDGQFTGELFF.